The 26 T cell receptor beta chains listed next were all sequenced from one sample in a study of cytomegalovirus exposure and HLA in healthy donors (dated by TCRdb to about 2017). Libraries were constructed by the immunoSEQ multiplex PCR assay. The multiplex PCR relied on a mix of 60 forward primers for TCR Vbeta segments and 13 reverse primers for TCR Jbeta segments. The clones in this table, taken by TCRdb from immuneACCESS, are in-frame only. Not every clone is retained; where verified, under half of the shortfall comes from an unresolved V gene, and the cause of the rest is unknown. For this sample the table gives around 160,000 clones, of which 78% were detected only once. Less than 3.5% of the sample is taken by the ten largest. The specimen was PBMCs. The receptors originated from a man aged 35 to 55 in good health and CMV-seropositive.

The chain links TRBV5-1 to TRBJ1-5, with a tentative D call TRBD1 (5 bases). The ends were cut back, 5 bases at V and 4 bases at J, with 10 bases in the middle. Germline lookup yields CDR1 SGHRS and CDR2 YFSETQ. There are 13 residues in the CDR3. The CDR3 region is CASSSGQNQPQHF. The CDR3 bases are TGCGCCAGCAGTTCAGGACAAAATCAGCCCCAGCATTTT. The variable domain in full, completed from reference TRBV5-1 and TRBJ1-5, reads KAGVTQTPRYLIKTRGQQVTLSCSPISGHRSVSWYQQTPGQGLQFLFEYFSETQRNKGNFPGRFSGRQFSNSRSEMNVSTLELGDSALYLCASSSGQNQPQHFGDGTRLSIL.

This clone was observed once. This rearrangement joins TRBV4-1 to TRBJ1-4, with D possibly being TRBD1 (5 bases). V lost 2 bases and J 5 bases, leaving 12 bases between the germline ends. CDR3 length: 15 amino acids. Germline V gene data show CDR1 as MGHRA and CDR2 as YSYEKL. The CDR3 DNA sequence: TGCGCCAGCAGCCAACTTCAGGGTTCGAATGAAAAACTGTTTTTT. Its translation is CASSQLQGSNEKLFF.

This chain connects TRBV28 to TRBJ1-2, with 7 nucleotides matching TRBD1. CDR1 MDHEN and CDR2 SYDVKM come from the germline V gene. V was pared by 3 bases and J by 2 bases, with 9 bases of the junction left unmatched. There are 16 residues in the CDR3. CDR3 sequence: CASSLVGTAPNYGYTF. The DNA for the CDR3 is TGTGCCAGCAGTTTGGTTGGGACAGCACCCAACTATGGCTACACCTTC.

Only a few counts were recorded for this clone. The chain carries TRBV5-1 and TRBJ2-2; TRBD1 might be the D (5 bases). This CDR3 region has 16 residues. Per the germline V gene, CDR1 is SGHRS and CDR2 is YFSETQ. Trimming stripped 2 bases from V and 0 bases from J, with 11 bases between. The DNA of the CDR3 is TGCGCCAGCAGCTTATCCACCAGGGCGAACACCGGGGAGCTGTTTTTT. Translation gives CASSLSTRANTGELFF.

J is TRBJ2-7 and V is TRBV5-1, with a tentative D call TRBD2 (6 bases). Germline V gene lookup returns CDR1 SGHRS and CDR2 YFSETQ. This CDR3 region has 14 residues. The V end lost 0 bases, the J end lost 5 bases, and 12 bases lay between the germline ends. Here the CDR3 reads CASSLVAGPHEQYF. In nucleotides, the CDR3 is TGCGCCAGCAGCTTGGTCGCGGGACCCCACGAGCAGTACTTC. The complete variable domain, with remaining parts taken from reference TRBV5-1 and TRBJ2-7, reads KAGVTQTPRYLIKTRGQQVTLSCSPISGHRSVSWYQQTPGQGLQFLFEYFSETQRNKGNFPGRFSGRQFSNSRSEMNVSTLELGDSALYLCASSLVAGPHEQYFGPGTRLTVT.

The gene calls are TRBV4-3 and TRBJ1-2; 10 bases align to TRBD1. With 2 bases clipped from V and 4 bases from J, the junction kept 7 bases outside the gene matches. In germline, CDR1 is LGHNA, CDR2 YSLEER. The CDR3 spans 16 residues. CDR3 residues: CASSQSGQGGSYGYTF. Here the CDR3 DNA reads TGCGCCAGCAGCCAATCCGGACAGGGGGGCAGCTATGGCTACACCTTC.

The chain combines TRBV7-3 with TRBJ2-1, with TRBD2 matching 7 bases. CDR3 length: 18 amino acids. Losses at the gene ends were 0 bases for V and 0 bases for J; bases not matched to a gene: 8. Looked up from germline, CDR1 is SGHTA and CDR2 is FQGTGA. DNA of the CDR3: TGTGCCAGCAGCTTAACGTTGCCTAGCGGTAACTCCTACAATGAGCAGTTCTTC. Its protein is CASSLTLPSGNSYNEQFF.

The chain is built from TRBV5-1 and TRBJ2-5; D gene ambiguous. The CDR3 consists of 13 residues. The germline V gene encodes CDR1 SGHRS and CDR2 YFSETQ. Trimming pared 4 bases from V and 0 bases from J, leaving 7 bases between. CDR3 sequence: CASSPLYQETQYF. CDR3 DNA: TGCGCCAGCAGCCCCCTGTACCAAGAGACCCAGTACTTC.

This chain links TRBV5-4 with TRBJ2-7; 9 nucleotides line up with TRBD2. Trimming at V came to 0 bases and at J to 0 bases, leaving 4 bases not matched to a gene. From germline, CDR1 is SGHNT and CDR2 YYREEE (reference sequence). This CDR3 is 16 amino acids long. This chain's CDR3 is CASSLGGGRASYEQYF. CDR3 nucleotide sequence: TGTGCCAGCAGCTTGGGCGGCGGGAGGGCCTCCTACGAGCAGTACTTC. The full variable domain, in which reference TRBV5-4 and TRBJ2-7 provide the parts outside the CDR3, is ETGVTQSPTHLIKTRGQQVTLRCSSQSGHNTVSWYQQALGQGPQFIFQYYREEENGRGNFPPRFSGLQFPNYSSELNVNALELDDSALYLCASSLGGGRASYEQYFGPGTRLTVT.

V and J are TRBV7-9 and TRBJ1-2; D is perhaps TRBD1 (5 bases). Germline values: CDR1 SEHNR, CDR2 FQNEAQ (reference sequence). Trimming removed 1 base from V and 5 bases from J, with 14 bases in between. The CDR3 consists of 15 residues. The chain's CDR3 is CASSLDLTDKYGYTF. The DNA of the CDR3 is TGTGCCAGCAGCTTAGATCTGACAGACAAATATGGCTACACCTTC. Full variable domain (outside the CDR3, taken from reference TRBV7-9 and TRBJ1-2): DTGVSQNPRHKITKRGQNVTFRCDPISEHNRLYWYRQTLGQGPEFLTYFQNEAQLEKSRLLSDRFSAERPKGSFSTLEIQRTEQGDSAMYLCASSLDLTDKYGYTFGSGTRLTVV.

The chain employs TRBV5-1 and TRBJ2-5; D is unresolved. This CDR3 is built from 12 residues. Trimming removed 5 bases from V and 11 bases from J, with 16 bases in between. The germline V gene encodes CDR1 SGHRS and CDR2 YFSETQ. CDR3 sequence: CASSQTHGEQYF. The CDR3 DNA follows: TGCGCCAGCAGTCAGACTCATGGTGAGCAGTACTTC.

The J gene is TRBJ1-1, the V gene TRBV9; TRBD1 agrees at 7 bases. The CDR3 spans 15 residues. V trimming: 3 bases; J trimming: 1 base; junction bases outside the gene matches: 6. Looked up from germline, CDR1 is SGDLS and CDR2 is YYNGEE. Here the CDR3 DNA reads TGTGCCAGCAGCGACCGCAGGGGGTCGAACACTGAAGCTTTCTTT. It specifies CASSDRRGSNTEAFF.

The V gene is TRBV28, the J gene TRBJ2-5; tentative D call: TRBD2 (5 bases). The CDR3 is made up of 15 amino acids. V lost 0 bases to trimming and J lost 4 bases, with 12 bases between them. CDR1 is MDHEN and CDR2 is SYDVKM in the germline V gene. CDR3 sequence reads: CASSLWETSGETQYF. CDR3 DNA: TGTGCCAGCAGTTTATGGGAGACAAGCGGAGAGACCCAGTACTTC.

This rearrangement joins TRBV7-9 to TRBJ2-2; 7 bases are a match to TRBD2. The V segment lost 5 bases and the J segment 6 bases; nucleotides outside the gene matches: 12. Per germline, CDR1 SEHNR and CDR2 FQNEAQ (reference sequence). The CDR3 is 16 residues long. The CDR3 loop is CASSPGEGSFPGELFF. The CDR3 DNA reads TGTGCCAGCAGCCCCGGGGAGGGTTCTTTCCCCGGGGAGCTGTTTTTT. The variable domain in full, with the rest retrieved from reference TRBV7-9 and TRBJ2-2, is DTGVSQNPRHKITKRGQNVTFRCDPISEHNRLYWYRQTLGQGPEFLTYFQNEAQLEKSRLLSDRFSAERPKGSFSTLEIQRTEQGDSAMYLCASSPGEGSFPGELFFGEGSRLTVL.

On this clone: Relative to the germline gene, one junction end is altered; a read error may explain this. CDR3 loop: CSSESGIAYEQYF. CDR3 sequence (DNA): TGTTCCAGCGAATCGGGGATAGCCTACGAGCAGTACTTC. The chain couples TRBV7-9 to TRBJ2-7, with D possibly matching TRBD2 (5 bases). The length of the CDR3 is 13 residues. CDR1 is SEHNR and CDR2 is FQNEAQ in the germline V gene (reference sequence).

The chain couples TRBV7-2 to TRBJ2-7; 9 positions agree with TRBD2. Germline V lookup: CDR1 SGHTA, CDR2 FQGNSA. This CDR3 is 15 amino acids long. The junction had 4 bases not matched to a gene; V was cut back by 4 bases and J by 0 bases. For the CDR3, the DNA is TGTGCCAGCAGCTCTAGGACTAGCGCCTCCTACGAGCAGTACTTC. This gives the protein CASSSRTSASYEQYF.

V usage is TRBV30 and J usage is TRBJ1-1; perhaps TRBD1 as D (6 bases). Trimming stripped 4 bases from V and 0 bases from J, with 9 bases between. Germline loops: CDR1 GTSNPN, CDR2 SVGIG (reference sequence). The CDR3 consists of 13 residues. CDR3: CAWTNRVNTEAFF. The CDR3 coding sequence is TGTGCCTGGACGAACAGGGTGAACACTGAAGCTTTCTTT.

This clone occurred a few times. The V gene is TRBV9, the J gene TRBJ2-3; TRBD2 might be the D (6 bases). The V and J ends lost 2 bases and 4 bases respectively, with 14 bases between them. Germline loops: CDR1 SGDLS, CDR2 YYNGEE. There are 15 residues in the CDR3. The CDR3 coding sequence is TGTGCCAGCAGCGTCCGGGAGATGTTGGCAGATACGCAGTATTTT. The encoded protein is CASSVREMLADTQYF.

This clone was counted a few times. This chain joins TRBV15 and TRBJ2-2; D is possibly TRBD2 (6 bases). The CDR3 loop spans 17 amino acids. The V end was cut by 5 bases, the J end by 8 bases, with 24 bases between. Germline values: CDR1 LNHNV, CDR2 YYDKDF (reference sequence). For the CDR3, the DNA is TGTGCCACCAGCCCCACGGCGGGAACAGGCCCGAGAGGGGAGCTGTTTTTT. This sequence encodes CATSPTAGTGPRGELFF. Full variable domain (missing parts from reference TRBV15 and TRBJ2-2): DAMVIQNPRYQVTQFGKPVTLSCSQTLNHNVMYWYQQKSSQAPKLLFHYYDKDFNNEADTPDNFQSRRPNTSFCFLDIRSPGLGDTAMYLCATSPTAGTGPRGELFFGEGSRLTVL.

This rearrangement joins TRBV7-2 to TRBJ2-2, with 10 bases aligning to TRBD2. CDR1 and CDR2 (germline): SGHTA, FQGNSA. Trimming took 3 bases from V and 4 from J; bases not matched to a gene: 5. The CDR3 covers 16 residues. For the CDR3, the DNA is TGTGCCAGCAGCTTTGCGAGACTAGCGGGCACCGGGGAGCTGTTTTTT. It yields the protein CASSFARLAGTGELFF.

The V and J genes are TRBV5-1 and TRBJ1-3; 7 bases align to TRBD1. Trimming removed 4 bases from V and 0 bases from J; junction bases left unmatched: 7. The CDR3 is 16 amino acids. Germline V gene sequence: CDR1 SGHRS, CDR2 YFSETQ. The CDR3 bases are TGCGCCAGCAGCGTAGCCGGGACAGTCTCTGGAAACACCATATATTTT. Protein: CASSVAGTVSGNTIYF.

This clone was seen only once. The J gene is TRBJ2-2, the V gene TRBV10-2; 7 positions match TRBD1. V shed 3 bases, J shed 4 bases, and the junction held 5 bases outside the gene matches. The CDR3 totals 15 residues. Germline CDR1 reads WSHSY; CDR2 reads SAAADI. The CDR3 region has the DNA TGCGCCAGCAGTGATAGACAGGGATCCACCGGGGAGCTGTTTTTT. It yields the protein CASSDRQGSTGELFF.

The chain uses TRBV2 and TRBJ2-7; 11 positions agree with TRBD2. The CDR3 has 15 amino acids. Trimming took 4 bases from V and 2 from J; bases not matched to a gene: 4. Germline loops: CDR1 SNHLY, CDR2 FYNNEI. The CDR3 DNA is TGTGCCAGCAGTGGGGGACTAGCGGCCGCCTACGAGCAGTACTTC. Its protein product is CASSGGLAAAYEQYF.

This rearrangement joins TRBV2 to TRBJ2-7; possibly TRBD1 for D (7 bases). CDR3 length: 13 residues. Germline V lookup: CDR1 SNHLY, CDR2 FYNNEI. With 6 bases removed from V and 2 bases from J, the gap between germline ends came to 11 bases. The CDR3 region has the DNA TGTGCCAGCAGGGCGGGGACAGCCTACGAGCAGTACTTC. This gives the protein CASRAGTAYEQYF.

The chain has TRBV5-6 and TRBJ2-5, with 15 bases fitting TRBD2. The CDR3 consists of 15 residues. The germline V gene has CDR1 SGHDT and CDR2 YYEEEE. The ends lost 4 bases at V and 5 bases at J; junction bases unmatched: 3. The CDR3 nucleotides read TGTGCCAGCAGCATGGGACTAGCGGGAGGTGAGACCCAGTACTTC. Protein: CASSMGLAGGETQYF.

The chain joins TRBV29-1 to TRBJ2-1, with TRBD1 matching 11 bases. Germline CDR1 SQVTM, CDR2 ANQGSEA. J was trimmed by 7 bases and V by 8 bases; bases with no gene match: 13. The CDR3 covers 15 residues. The CDR3 loop reads CSTPKDRGLQNEQFF. CDR3 nucleotide sequence: TGCAGCACCCCGAAGGACAGGGGGCTCCAGAATGAGCAGTTCTTC.